The present T cell receptor beta chain was sequenced within a study of blood T cell repertoires in COVID-19. Generated by immunoSEQ multiplex PCR, the TCRdb table keeps only in-frame clones and is missing some. The table records over 95,000 clones, around nine tenths of them present only once. In germline, CDR1 is SGHTA, CDR2 FQGTGA. The CDR3 is 20 residues long. This clone is a singleton in its sample. Its ends do not fully match the called genes, so a read error is possible. Sample: peripheral blood. This TCR came from a woman in her sixties or seventies who had recovered from COVID-19. This chain joins TRBV7-3 and TRBJ2-1; 12 bases fit TRBD2. The CDR3, as DNA: TGTGCCAGCAGCTTATACCCTCCTAGCGGGAGGGCCGGTAATTACAATGAGCAGCTCTTC. The encoded protein is CASSLYPPSGRAGNYNEQLF.